One and the same sample provided the 21 T cell receptor beta chains below, sequenced in a study of beta chain features in type 1 diabetes. Antigens for these TCRs are unknown. Study-level findings and limits: Across all four CD4+ subsets, people with type 1 diabetes showed modestly shorter TCRB CDR3s.

The authors reverse transcribed all of the isolated RNA, so sequencing captured expressed TCRB transcripts. Assay used: immunoSEQ multiplex PCR; TCRdb lists only in-frame clones, some missing. The data hold 300,000 to 350,000 clones, with around 8.5% observed a single time. Sequenced: central memory CD4+ T cells from blood. These receptors all come from a young man with type 1 diabetes.

The J gene is TRBJ2-7, the V gene TRBV7-9; TRBD1 matches at 8 bases. The length of the CDR3 is 17 residues. Germline CDR1 SEHNR, CDR2 FQNEAQ (reference sequence). Trimming took 3 bases from V and 5 from J; bases not matched to a gene: 15. The CDR3 DNA reads as TGTGCCAGCAGCTTGGTACTTGGCGGGACAGGTCGGGACGAGCAGTACTTC. Translation: CASSLVLGGTGRDEQYF.

This clone was seen repeatedly, ten times or more. The same CDR3 also results from other DNA sequences found in this sample. The chain is built from TRBV7-9 and TRBJ2-3; D is unclear. The V end lost 1 base, the J end lost 2 bases, and 10 bases lay between the germline ends. The CDR3 is 15 amino acids. From germline, CDR1 is SEHNR and CDR2 FQNEAQ (reference sequence). For the CDR3, the DNA is TGTGCCAGCAGCTTAGTAGGCTCTCTCACAGATACGCAGTATTTT. Its translation: CASSLVGSLTDTQYF.

In this sample, this clone turned up a few times. Other DNA sequences from this sample encode an identical CDR3 as well. J is TRBJ2-5 and V is TRBV9; 9 bases fit TRBD2. After removal of 4 bases from V and 5 bases from J, the junction contained 6 bases not matched to a gene. Germline CDR1 and CDR2: SGDLS and YYNGEE. There are 14 residues in the CDR3. The CDR3 sequence is CASSPRGGDETQYF. The CDR3 coding sequence is TGTGCCAGCAGCCCTCGCGGGGGGGACGAGACCCAGTACTTC.

This clone was observed a few times. The gene calls are TRBV2 and TRBJ2-2, with D tentatively TRBD2 (6 bases). From germline, CDR1 is SNHLY and CDR2 FYNNEI. The CDR3 runs 14 residues. V was clipped by 8 bases and J by 1 base, with 11 bases between them. CDR3 sequence reads: CASGGTVNTGELFF. The CDR3 DNA reads TGTGCCAGCGGCGGGACCGTGAACACCGGGGAGCTGTTTTTT.

This clone was seen a few times. This sequence joins TRBV7-8 and TRBJ1-4, with 8 bases matching TRBD1. Germline CDR1 reads SGHVS; CDR2 reads FQNEAQ. V shed 5 bases, J shed 10 bases, and the junction held 12 bases outside the gene matches. The CDR3 totals 15 residues. DNA of the CDR3: TGTGCCAGCAGCCCCTCCGGGACAGGCACGGGAAAACTGTTTTTT. Translating gives CASSPSGTGTGKLFF.

The table lists this clone with many counts. The J gene is TRBJ1-1, the V gene TRBV2; a possible D gene is TRBD1 (6 bases). CDR1 SNHLY and CDR2 FYNNEI come from the germline V gene. The germline V and J ends were trimmed by 6 bases and 3 bases, with 17 bases remaining between them. The CDR3 length is 15 residues. The CDR3 sequence is CASRGTQGRDTEAFF. The CDR3, as DNA: TGTGCCAGCAGAGGAACCCAGGGGAGGGACACTGAAGCTTTCTTT.

The chain couples TRBV4-3 to TRBJ2-7; 7 bases fit TRBD1. The ends lost 0 bases at V and 4 bases at J; junction bases unmatched: 6. The CDR3 spans 15 residues. The germline V gene has CDR1 LGHNA and CDR2 YSLEER. Written as DNA, the CDR3 is TGCGCCAGCAGCCAAGAGGGGCAGGGGGAATACGAGCAGTACTTC. This encodes CASSQEGQGEYEQYF.

The table lists this clone with a few counts. This rearrangement joins TRBV23-1 to TRBJ2-5, with D tentatively TRBD1 (5 bases). TRBV23-1 is assigned to the ORF class and has an uncertain function. The CDR3 contains 17 residues. V lost 5 bases and J 5 bases, leaving 24 bases between the germline ends. The CDR3 protein is CASSSNRSGHLPETQYF. The CDR3 DNA follows: TGCGCCAGCAGTTCTAATCGTTCCGGACACCTTCCGGAGACCCAGTACTTC.

This clone turned up a few times. V and J are TRBV4-3 and TRBJ2-5; 10 bases line up with TRBD1. Germline assignment: CDR1 LGHNA and CDR2 YSLEER. V dropped 4 bases and J dropped 2; count of bases not matched to a gene: 4. The CDR3 has 15 amino acids. CDR3 DNA sequence: TGCGCCAGCAGCCGACAGGGGGCCTATCAAGAGACCCAGTACTTC. The encoded protein is CASSRQGAYQETQYF.

This clone occurred a few times. The V and J genes are TRBV6-1 and TRBJ2-7; no definite D call. The CDR3 runs to 14 residues. V lost 1 base and J lost 5, with 12 bases in between. The germline V gene encodes CDR1 MNHNS and CDR2 SASEGT. The CDR3 here is CASSEVGPPDEQYF. As DNA, the CDR3 is TGTGCCAGCAGTGAAGTAGGGCCTCCTGACGAGCAGTACTTC.

This clone was picked up a small number of times. The chain carries TRBV11-2 and TRBJ2-2; 7 bases line up with TRBD2. V dropped 5 bases and J dropped 6; count of bases not matched to a gene: 9. In germline, CDR1 is SGHAT, CDR2 FQNNGV. There are 15 residues in the CDR3. The CDR3 loop reads CASSPGLERPGELFF. The CDR3 DNA is TGTGCCAGCAGCCCAGGACTAGAACGGCCCGGGGAGCTGTTTTTT.

Here the CDR3 DNA reads TGCGCCAGCAGCTTGGGGGACAGGGACACAGATACGCAGTATTTT. Translated: CASSLGDRDTDTQYF. The chain is built from TRBV5-1 and TRBJ2-3, with 9 bases lining up with TRBD1. This CDR3 comprises 15 residues. From germline, CDR1 is SGHRS and CDR2 YFSETQ. V lost 0 bases and J lost 2; bases outside the gene matches: 1.

This clone was seen a handful of times. The J gene is TRBJ2-5, the V gene TRBV7-2, with D tentatively TRBD2 (5 bases). This CDR3 is 14 amino acids long. Deletions cut 5 bases from V and 5 bases from J, with 15 bases between. Germline V gives CDR1 SGHTA, CDR2 FQGNSA. The CDR3 protein is CASSPPSRRETQYF. DNA of the CDR3: TGTGCCAGCAGCCCCCCCTCTAGGAGGGAGACCCAGTACTTC.

This clone appeared a few times. This chain joins TRBV5-1 and TRBJ1-1; D is ambiguous. The CDR3 has 14 amino acids. With 3 bases removed from V and 1 base from J, the gap between germline ends came to 10 bases. Germline V lookup: CDR1 SGHRS, CDR2 YFSETQ. CDR3 region: CASSSSRPNTEAFF. The CDR3 bases are TGCGCCAGCAGCTCCTCTCGGCCGAACACTGAAGCTTTCTTT.

The rearrangement uses TRBV2 and TRBJ2-5, with D tentatively TRBD2 (5 bases). Deletions cut 4 bases from V and 3 bases from J, with 6 bases between. From germline, CDR1 is SNHLY and CDR2 FYNNEI. There are 12 residues in the CDR3. The DNA for the CDR3 is TGTGCCAGCAGTGTACTAGAAGAGACCCAGTACTTC. Its translation: CASSVLEETQYF.

This chain links TRBV7-9 with TRBJ2-5; TRBD1 matches 7 bases. The germline CDR1 and CDR2 sequences are SEHNR and FQNEAQ (reference sequence). V was clipped by 4 bases and J by 3 bases; unmatched bases: 2. The CDR3 length is 13 residues. For the CDR3, the DNA is TGTGCCAGCAGCTGGGGACAGAAAGAGACCCAGTACTTC. Its protein is CASSWGQKETQYF.

The table lists this clone with a few counts. The rearrangement uses TRBV9 and TRBJ2-5, with D perhaps matching TRBD2 (6 bases). Trimming took off 0 bases at V and 5 bases at J, with 14 bases between the two ends. The CDR3 length is 15 residues. Germline CDR1 and CDR2: SGDLS and YYNGEE. CDR3 DNA sequence: TGTGCCAGCAGCGTAGCCCCGACTAGTACGGAGACCCAGTACTTC. This translates into CASSVAPTSTETQYF.

The chain couples TRBV11-2 to TRBJ2-3; 10 positions match TRBD2. After removal of 6 bases from V and 3 bases from J, the junction contained 6 bases not matched to a gene. Germline V gene data show CDR1 as SGHAT and CDR2 as FQNNGV. The CDR3 is made up of 15 amino acids. The CDR3 region has the DNA TGTGCCAGCAGACGAGCGGGGGGGAGTACAGATACGCAGTATTTT. Translating it yields CASRRAGGSTDTQYF. The complete variable domain, with remaining parts taken from reference TRBV11-2 and TRBJ2-3, reads EAGVAQSPRYKIIEKRQSVAFWCNPISGHATLYWYQQILGQGPKLLIQFQNNGVVDDSQLPKDRFSAERLKGVDSTLKIQPAKLEDSAVYLCASRRAGGSTDTQYFGPGTRLTVL.

This clone was observed at least ten times. The chain carries TRBV2 and TRBJ2-5; 9 nucleotides align to TRBD1. Germline loops: CDR1 SNHLY, CDR2 FYNNEI. Trimming removed 5 bases from V and 5 bases from J; junction bases left unmatched: 6. This CDR3 has 14 residues. DNA for the CDR3: TGTGCCAGCAGTACCGGGACAGGGATGGAGACCCAGTACTTC. It codes for CASSTGTGMETQYF.

The chain links TRBV30 to TRBJ2-1; D may be TRBD2 (6 bases). Germline loops: CDR1 GTSNPN, CDR2 SVGIG (reference sequence). V lost 2 bases and J lost 6, with 8 bases in between. This CDR3 contains 12 residues. DNA for the CDR3: TGTGCCTGGAGTAGGAGGGTCAATGAGCAGTTCTTC. Translated, it gives CAWSRRVNEQFF.

This clone was counted only a few times. This sequence joins TRBV6-5 and TRBJ2-7; possibly TRBD1 for D (6 bases). V lost 5 bases and J lost 0, with 8 bases in between. Germline CDR1 and CDR2: MNHEY and SVGAGI. The CDR3 is 13 residues long. CDR3 region: CASSNRDSYEQYF. The DNA for the CDR3 is TGTGCCAGCAGTAACAGGGACTCCTACGAGCAGTACTTC.